This is a list of T cell receptor beta chains from one sample in a study of cytomegalovirus exposure and HLA in healthy donors. Clones were read by immunoSEQ multiplex PCR, and TCRdb kept only the in-frame ones, dropping some. The sample consists of about 150,000 clones, approximately 86% of them appearing once. Sequencing used PBMCs. The source is a man younger than 35 in good health and CMV-seropositive. CDR3s include the opening cysteine and the closing phenylalanine or tryptophan. The order of the fields is J gene, clone size, V gene, D gene, CDR3 protein, CDR3 DNA. A D gene is named only where the DNA matches it firmly. The size entry is marked missing in some rows and otherwise reads once, few, many or a size class.

j_call: TRBJ2-2; clone_size: -; v_call: TRBV29-1; d_call: -; cdr3_aa: CSGRGQTNTGELFF; cdr3_nt: TGCAGCGGGCGGGGACAGACGAACACCGGGGAGCTGTTTTTT
j_call: TRBJ1-2; clone_size: -; v_call: TRBV6-5; d_call: TRBD1; cdr3_aa: CASTPGTGAGYTF; cdr3_nt: TGTGCCAGCACCCCCGGGACAGGGGCTGGCTACACCTTC
j_call: TRBJ1-2; clone_size: once; v_call: TRBV28; d_call: TRBD1; cdr3_aa: CASSPRGRDYGYTF; cdr3_nt: TGTGCCAGCAGTCCCAGGGGGCGGGACTATGGCTACACCTTC
j_call: TRBJ2-7; clone_size: -; v_call: TRBV7-8; d_call: TRBD1; cdr3_aa: CASSQGQGLYEQYF; cdr3_nt: TGTGCCAGCAGCCAGGGACAGGGCCTCTACGAGCAGTACTTC
j_call: TRBJ2-7; clone_size: -; v_call: TRBV19; d_call: TRBD1; cdr3_aa: CASTLTGTGTYEQYF; cdr3_nt: TGTGCCAGTACACTTACCGGGACAGGGACCTACGAGCAGTACTTC
j_call: TRBJ2-7; clone_size: -; v_call: TRBV30; d_call: TRBD1; cdr3_aa: CAWSSGTGAYEQYF; cdr3_nt: TGTGCCTGGAGTTCCGGGACAGGGGCATACGAGCAGTACTTC
j_call: TRBJ2-6; clone_size: -; v_call: TRBV5-4; d_call: TRBD2; cdr3_aa: CASSSGTSGNSGANVLTF; cdr3_nt: TGTGCCAGCAGCTCAGGGACTAGCGGGAACTCTGGGGCCAACGTCCTGACTTTC
j_call: TRBJ1-2; clone_size: few; v_call: TRBV6-5; d_call: TRBD1; cdr3_aa: CASSYSGQQAYGYTF; cdr3_nt: TGTGCCAGCAGTTACTCGGGACAGCAAGCTTATGGCTACACCTTC
j_call: TRBJ1-5; clone_size: -; v_call: TRBV6-6; d_call: -; cdr3_aa: CASSQNEDQPQHF; cdr3_nt: TGTGCCAGCAGCCAAAACGAGGATCAGCCCCAGCATTTT
j_call: TRBJ2-2; clone_size: once; v_call: TRBV7-2; d_call: -; cdr3_aa: CASSLYQVTGELFF; cdr3_nt: TGTGCCAGCAGCTTATATCAGGTTACCGGGGAGCTGTTTTTT
j_call: TRBJ2-5; clone_size: -; v_call: TRBV15; d_call: TRBD1; cdr3_aa: CATSRDRQGIQTQYF; cdr3_nt: TGTGCCACCAGCAGAGACAGACAGGGCATACAGACCCAGTACTTC
j_call: TRBJ1-2; clone_size: once; v_call: TRBV4-3; d_call: TRBD1; cdr3_aa: CASSQAGTGMTVF; cdr3_nt: TGCGCCAGCAGCCAAGCTGGGACAGGAATGACCGTCTTC
j_call: TRBJ2-7; clone_size: -; v_call: TRBV6-1; d_call: TRBD2; cdr3_aa: CASSTGTSEQYF; cdr3_nt: TGTGCCAGCAGCACCGGGACTAGCGAGCAGTACTTC
j_call: TRBJ2-5; clone_size: -; v_call: TRBV5-4; d_call: TRBD1; cdr3_aa: CASSLVPGQGPAGGETQYF; cdr3_nt: TGTGCCAGCAGCTTGGTCCCGGGACAGGGGCCCGCCGGGGGAGAGACCCAGTACTTC
j_call: TRBJ1-3; clone_size: once; v_call: TRBV6-5; d_call: TRBD1; cdr3_aa: CASRTQGVLNTIYF; cdr3_nt: TGTGCCAGCAGAACGCAGGGGGTCCTGAACACCATATATTTT
j_call: TRBJ2-5; clone_size: -; v_call: TRBV5-1; d_call: -; cdr3_aa: CASSPNLQETQYF; cdr3_nt: TGCGCCAGCAGCCCTAACCTCCAAGAGACCCAGTACTTC
j_call: TRBJ2-2; clone_size: -; v_call: TRBV5-5; d_call: TRBD1; cdr3_aa: CASSIGQGFTGELFF; cdr3_nt: TGTGCCAGCAGCATCGGACAGGGGTTCACCGGGGAGCTGTTTTTT
j_call: TRBJ2-1; clone_size: once; v_call: TRBV6-5; d_call: -; cdr3_aa: CATLGDSYNEQFF; cdr3_nt: TGTGCCACTTTAGGGGATTCCTACAATGAGCAGTTCTTC
j_call: TRBJ2-7; clone_size: -; v_call: TRBV5-8; d_call: -; cdr3_aa: CASSLRGGVREQYF; cdr3_nt: TGTGCCAGCAGCTTGAGGGGCGGGGTTCGCGAGCAGTACTTC
j_call: TRBJ2-1; clone_size: -; v_call: TRBV7-6; d_call: -; cdr3_aa: CASSDRDLNNEQFF; cdr3_nt: TGTGCCAGCAGTGACCGGGACTTAAACAATGAGCAGTTCTTC
j_call: TRBJ2-3; clone_size: -; v_call: TRBV29-1; d_call: TRBD1; cdr3_aa: CSVEGLQQGQADTQYF; cdr3_nt: TGCAGCGTTGAAGGTCTCCAACAGGGGCAAGCAGATACGCAGTATTTT
j_call: TRBJ2-7; clone_size: -; v_call: TRBV5-1; d_call: TRBD1; cdr3_aa: CASRGTGEHSFLEQYF; cdr3_nt: TGCGCCAGCCGGGGGACAGGGGAACATTCTTTCCTGGAGCAGTACTTC
j_call: TRBJ2-1; clone_size: -; v_call: TRBV29-1; d_call: -; cdr3_aa: CSVTPGRYNEQFF; cdr3_nt: TGCAGCGTGACCCCCGGGAGATACAATGAGCAGTTCTTC
j_call: TRBJ1-4; clone_size: -; v_call: TRBV29-1; d_call: TRBD1; cdr3_aa: CSVTDRGRKTNEKLFF; cdr3_nt: TGCAGCGTTACTGACAGGGGGCGGAAAACTAATGAAAAACTGTTTTTT
j_call: TRBJ2-5; clone_size: -; v_call: TRBV9; d_call: -; cdr3_aa: CASSSGGTARQETQYF; cdr3_nt: TGTGCCAGCAGCTCCGGCGGAACCGCGAGACAAGAGACCCAGTACTTC
j_call: TRBJ2-7; clone_size: -; v_call: TRBV21-1; d_call: -; cdr3_aa: CAIYTGTGSYEQYF; cdr3_nt: TGTGCCATTTATACCGGGACAGGCTCCTACGAGCAGTACTTC
j_call: TRBJ2-2; clone_size: -; v_call: TRBV18; d_call: -; cdr3_aa: CASSPAQGNTGELFF; cdr3_nt: TGTGCCAGCTCACCGGCACAGGGGAACACCGGGGAGCTGTTTTTT
j_call: TRBJ2-6; clone_size: -; v_call: TRBV5-4; d_call: TRBD1; cdr3_aa: CASNPSEPGQGVSGANVLTF; cdr3_nt: TGTGCCAGCAACCCCTCCGAACCGGGACAGGGAGTCTCTGGGGCCAACGTCCTGACTTTC
j_call: TRBJ1-1; clone_size: once; v_call: TRBV6-6; d_call: -; cdr3_aa: CASSYPEDSSDTEAFF; cdr3_nt: TGTGCCAGCAGTTACCCAGAGGACAGTTCCGACACTGAAGCTTTCTTT
j_call: TRBJ2-3; clone_size: -; v_call: TRBV15; d_call: TRBD2; cdr3_aa: CATSREQAGSTDTQYF; cdr3_nt: TGTGCCACCAGCAGAGAGCAAGCGGGAAGCACAGATACGCAGTATTTT
j_call: TRBJ1-1; clone_size: -; v_call: TRBV5-5; d_call: -; cdr3_aa: CASTADSNTEAFF; cdr3_nt: TGTGCCAGCACCGCGGATTCGAACACTGAAGCTTTCTTT
j_call: TRBJ1-1; clone_size: -; v_call: TRBV19; d_call: TRBD1; cdr3_aa: CASRAGTGGRVAEAFF; cdr3_nt: TGTGCCAGTAGAGCTGGGACAGGGGGCCGGGTAGCTGAAGCTTTCTTT
j_call: TRBJ2-7; clone_size: once; v_call: TRBV30; d_call: TRBD1; cdr3_aa: CAWSVITGGEQYF; cdr3_nt: TGTGCCTGGAGTGTTATCACAGGGGGCGAGCAGTACTTC
j_call: TRBJ2-1; clone_size: once; v_call: TRBV6-1; d_call: -; cdr3_aa: CASSEKTTGIF; cdr3_nt: TGTGCCAGCAGTGAAAAAACTACCGGCATCTTC
j_call: TRBJ1-3; clone_size: once; v_call: TRBV9; d_call: -; cdr3_aa: CASSVASHRSSGNTIYF; cdr3_nt: TGTGCCAGCAGCGTAGCCTCCCACAGGAGCTCTGGAAACACCATATATTTT
j_call: TRBJ1-1; clone_size: -; v_call: TRBV6-5; d_call: TRBD1; cdr3_aa: CASLAGGGNTEAFF; cdr3_nt: TGTGCCAGTCTCGCAGGGGGAGGGAACACTGAAGCTTTCTTT
j_call: TRBJ1-2; clone_size: -; v_call: TRBV19; d_call: -; cdr3_aa: CASSIISGSRGYGYTF; cdr3_nt: TGTGCCAGTAGTATAATCAGCGGAAGCCGGGGCTATGGCTACACCTTC
j_call: TRBJ2-2; clone_size: -; v_call: TRBV11-2; d_call: -; cdr3_aa: CASSPIKGATGELFF; cdr3_nt: TGTGCCAGCAGCCCTATTAAGGGAGCCACCGGGGAGCTGTTTTTT
j_call: TRBJ1-1; clone_size: -; v_call: TRBV13; d_call: TRBD1; cdr3_aa: CASSLRTGGLRDTEAFF; cdr3_nt: TGTGCCAGCAGCCTCCGGACAGGGGGCCTGAGGGACACTGAAGCTTTCTTT
j_call: TRBJ1-2; clone_size: -; v_call: TRBV4-3; d_call: -; cdr3_aa: CASSQRPGAMSYGYTF; cdr3_nt: TGCGCCAGCAGCCAAAGGCCTGGGGCCATGAGCTATGGCTACACCTTC
j_call: TRBJ2-7; clone_size: -; v_call: TRBV27; d_call: -; cdr3_aa: CASSSRLDYEQYF; cdr3_nt: TGTGCCAGCAGTTCCAGACTAGACTACGAGCAGTACTTC
j_call: TRBJ2-7; clone_size: -; v_call: TRBV13; d_call: TRBD2; cdr3_aa: CASRRGGTSGEQYF; cdr3_nt: TGTGCCAGCAGACGGGGGGGCACTTCCGGCGAGCAGTACTTC
j_call: TRBJ2-6; clone_size: -; v_call: TRBV7-3; d_call: TRBD1; cdr3_aa: CASSLTRGTGYSGANVLTF; cdr3_nt: TGTGCCAGCAGCTTAACGCGCGGGACAGGGTACTCTGGGGCCAACGTCCTGACTTTC
j_call: TRBJ1-4; clone_size: -; v_call: TRBV2; d_call: TRBD1; cdr3_aa: CASSSQGGNEKLFF; cdr3_nt: TGTGCCAGCAGTTCTCAAGGGGGCAATGAAAAACTGTTTTTT
j_call: TRBJ1-5; clone_size: -; v_call: TRBV5-1; d_call: TRBD1; cdr3_aa: CASRTGGSQPQHF; cdr3_nt: TGCGCCAGTAGAACAGGGGGCAGCCAGCCCCAGCATTTT
j_call: TRBJ1-1; clone_size: -; v_call: TRBV7-3; d_call: -; cdr3_aa: CASSLNPGDTEAFF; cdr3_nt: TGTGCCAGCAGCTTAAATCCGGGGGACACTGAAGCTTTCTTT
j_call: TRBJ1-3; clone_size: few; v_call: TRBV6-5; d_call: TRBD1; cdr3_aa: CATVDRISGNTIYF; cdr3_nt: TGTGCCACCGTGGACAGGATCTCTGGAAACACCATATATTTT
j_call: TRBJ2-3; clone_size: -; v_call: TRBV2; d_call: TRBD2; cdr3_aa: CASSGTSGYTDTQYF; cdr3_nt: TGTGCCAGCAGTGGGACTAGCGGATACACAGATACGCAGTATTTT